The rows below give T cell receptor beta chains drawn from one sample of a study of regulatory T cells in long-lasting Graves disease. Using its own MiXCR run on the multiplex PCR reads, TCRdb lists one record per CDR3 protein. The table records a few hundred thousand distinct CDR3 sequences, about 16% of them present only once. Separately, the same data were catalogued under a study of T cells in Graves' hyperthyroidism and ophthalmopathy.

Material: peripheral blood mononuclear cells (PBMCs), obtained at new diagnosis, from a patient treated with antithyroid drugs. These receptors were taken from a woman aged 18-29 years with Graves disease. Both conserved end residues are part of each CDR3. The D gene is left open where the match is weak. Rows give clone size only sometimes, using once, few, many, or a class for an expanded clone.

TGTGCCAGCAGCAATGTTTGGACAGGGACGAACACTGAAGCTTTCTTT	CASSNVWTGTNTEAFF	16	many	TRBD1	TRBV3-1	TRBJ1-1
TGCAGTGCTAGAATAGCGGGGGGGCCGAGGGAGCAGTTCTTC	CSARIAGGPREQFF	14	many	TRBD2	TRBV20-1	TRBJ2-1
TGTGCCAGCAGCCCAAAGACAGGGAGCTCCTACGAGCAGTACTTC	CASSPKTGSSYEQYF	15	few	TRBD1	TRBV7-9	TRBJ2-7
TGTGCCAGCAGCTTAGCAGTGGCAGGGAGTAATGAGCAGTTCTTC	CASSLAVAGSNEQFF	15	many	NA	TRBV11-2	TRBJ2-1
TGTGCCAGCGGCCACAGGGGGCCGGAGACCCAGTACTTC	CASGHRGPETQYF	13	NA	TRBD1	TRBV3-1	TRBJ2-5
TGTGCCAGCAGTTTTCGAGGAATTCTAGGTGATACAGATACGCAGTATTTT	CASSFRGILGDTDTQYF	17	many	NA	TRBV28	TRBJ2-3
TGCAGTGCTTGGGGCAGCGACTCCTACGAGCAGTACTTC	CSAWGSDSYEQYF	13	many	NA	TRBV20-1	TRBJ2-7
TGTGCCAGCAGCCAACAAACAACCGGGGAGCTGTTTTTT	CASSQQTTGELFF	13	many	NA	TRBV11-2	TRBJ2-2
TGTGCCGGTCACCGGGACAGTGGGCTTAGAGGGGTGTGGACCTTC	CAGHRDSGLRGVWTF	15	few	TRBD1	TRBV30	TRBJ1-2
TGCAGTGCTAGAGATCTTCCTAGCGGGGGGGGTGAGACCCAGTACTTC	CSARDLPSGGGETQYF	16	many	TRBD2	TRBV20-1	TRBJ2-5
TGCGCCAGCAGCGCAGGGACAGGGGGAAGCACAGATACGCAGTATTTT	CASSAGTGGSTDTQYF	16	many	TRBD1	TRBV5-1	TRBJ2-3
TGTGCCAGCAGGCTATACAATGAGCAGTTCTTC	CASRLYNEQFF	11	many	NA	TRBV3-1	TRBJ2-1
TGTGCCAGCAGCTTATCTTTGGCTGAAAAACTGTTTTTT	CASSLSLAEKLFF	13	many	NA	TRBV11-2	TRBJ1-4
TGTGCCAGCAGTTTATTTAGCAGGGATGAAAAACTGTTTTTT	CASSLFSRDEKLFF	14	once	NA	TRBV28	TRBJ1-4
TGTGCCATCAGTGTGTTTGCGGGAACGAACACCGGGGAGCTGTTTTTT	CAISVFAGTNTGELFF	16	NA	NA	TRBV10-3	TRBJ2-2
TGTGCCAGCAGCCTACGACAGGGGGCGACCAATTCACCCCTCCACTTT	CASSLRQGATNSPLHF	16	many	TRBD1	TRBV12-3/TRBV12-4	TRBJ1-6
TGTGCCAGTAGTATAGCTTCAGGGCCAGGTCAAAACATTCAGTACTTC	CASSIASGPGQNIQYF	16	NA	NA	TRBV19	TRBJ2-4
TGTGCCAGCAGCTCATCATGGGACACTGAAGCTTTCTTT	CASSSSWDTEAFF	13	NA	NA	TRBV5-1	TRBJ1-1
TGTGCCATTAGCGGGGGGGCGAGTGATACGCAGTATTTT	CAISGGASDTQYF	13	many	TRBD2	TRBV10-3	TRBJ2-3
TGTGCCAGCACCCCTTGGGACAGGTCGATCTACGAGCAGTACTTC	CASTPWDRSIYEQYF	15	many	TRBD1	TRBV5-5	TRBJ2-7
TGCGCCAGCAGCGGACAGGACGGGAACACTGAAGCTTTCTTT	CASSGQDGNTEAFF	14	few	TRBD1	TRBV5-1	TRBJ1-1
TGCAGTGCTAGATCCTCGGCCGGGACTACCGGATTCAATGAGCAGTTCTTC	CSARSSAGTTGFNEQFF	17	few	TRBD2	TRBV20-1	TRBJ2-1
TGTGCCAGCAGCGGGTCTGGAAACACCATATATTTT	CASSGSGNTIYF	12	few	NA	TRBV11-2	TRBJ1-3
TGTGCCAGCAGTTACTCCGCTAGCGGGGGCTCCGAGCAGTACTTC	CASSYSASGGSEQYF	15	many	TRBD2	TRBV6-2/TRBV6-3	TRBJ2-7